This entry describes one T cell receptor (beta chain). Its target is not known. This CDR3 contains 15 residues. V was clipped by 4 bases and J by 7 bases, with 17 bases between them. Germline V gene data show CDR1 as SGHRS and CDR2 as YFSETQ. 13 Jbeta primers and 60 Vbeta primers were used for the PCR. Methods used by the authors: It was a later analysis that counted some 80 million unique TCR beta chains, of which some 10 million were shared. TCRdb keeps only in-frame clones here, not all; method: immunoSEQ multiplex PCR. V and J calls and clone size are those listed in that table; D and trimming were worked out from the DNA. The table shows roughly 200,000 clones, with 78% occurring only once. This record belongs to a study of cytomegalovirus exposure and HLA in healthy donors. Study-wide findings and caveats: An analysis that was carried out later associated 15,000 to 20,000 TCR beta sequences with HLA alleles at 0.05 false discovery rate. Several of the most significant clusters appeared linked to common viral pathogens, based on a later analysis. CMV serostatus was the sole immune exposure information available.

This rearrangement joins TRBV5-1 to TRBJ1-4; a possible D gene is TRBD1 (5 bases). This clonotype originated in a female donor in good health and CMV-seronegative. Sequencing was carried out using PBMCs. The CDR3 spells CASSQEAGPGEKLFF. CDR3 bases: TGCGCCAGCAGCCAGGAGGCGGGGCCCGGTGAAAAACTGTTTTTT.